This is a list of T cell receptor beta chains from one sample in a study of OX40 agonist ivuxolimab in advanced cancers. The assay was immunoSEQ multiplex PCR, and TCRdb's table has in-frame clones only and misses some. There are roughly 62,000 clones in the sample; 86% occur only once, and about 2.6% lies in the top ten. Sequenced here: CD4+ or CD8+ T cells sorted from blood, sampled in a trial of the OX40 agonist ivuxolimab. The receptors shown here come from an adult with an advanced solid tumor such as melanoma, head and neck, liver or kidney cancer. The CDR3 runs from the conserved cysteine through the conserved F or W. Fields, in order: D gene, CDR3 length, J gene, clone size, V gene, CDR3 DNA, CDR3 protein. D genes are given only for firm matches. Clone size, where shown, is once, few, many, or a class for clones that have expanded.

-,15,TRBJ1-6,-,TRBV4-3,TGCGCCAGCAGCCAAGAGGCCAAGGTCAATTCACCCCTCCACTTT,CASSQEAKVNSPLHF
-,14,TRBJ2-1,-,TRBV9,TGTGCCAGCAGCGTAGTTTACGGGGAAGGTGAGCAGTTCTTC,CASSVVYGEGEQFF
-,14,TRBJ2-1,-,TRBV6-1,TGTGCCAGCAGGAATACGAGGGGTACTAGTGAGCAGTTCTTC,CASRNTRGTSEQFF
TRBD1,12,TRBJ1-1,-,TRBV19,TGTGCCAGCTCCAGGGGGGACACTGAAGCTTTCTTT,CASSRGDTEAFF
TRBD2,18,TRBJ2-5,-,TRBV9,TGTGCCAGCAGCAAGGGGACTAGCGGGGGGACTTACCAAGAGACCCAGTACTTC,CASSKGTSGGTYQETQYF
TRBD1,15,TRBJ1-1,once,TRBV30,TGTGCCTGGAGAACCCTATCACAGGGGAGGACTGAAGCTTTCTTT,CAWRTLSQGRTEAFF
-,14,TRBJ2-7,-,TRBV2,TGTGCCAGCAGCCGGAACAGAGGAGACTACGAGCAGTACTTC,CASSRNRGDYEQYF
-,16,TRBJ2-2,-,TRBV11-3,TGTGCCAGCAGCCCCATACAGGGAGGGGACGCCGGGGAGCTGTTTTTT,CASSPIQGGDAGELFF
TRBD1,14,TRBJ1-4,-,TRBV9,TGTGCCAGCAGCGTGGGACAGGGTAATGAAAAACTGTTTTTT,CASSVGQGNEKLFF
-,11,TRBJ1-1,once,TRBV11-2,TGTGCCAGCACCCTTGGGGACCGAGCTTTCTTT,CASTLGDRAFF
-,14,TRBJ2-5,once,TRBV5-1,TGCGCCAGCAGCCCGGGTGGGTACCAAGAGACCCAGTACTTC,CASSPGGYQETQYF
TRBD1,15,TRBJ2-3,-,TRBV29-1,TGCAGCGTGGGGAAAGGGACAGAAGTCACAGATACGCAGTATTTT,CSVGKGTEVTDTQYF
-,14,TRBJ1-1,-,TRBV27,TGTGCCAGCAGTTTGAGGGACGACAAGACTGAAGCTTTCTTT,CASSLRDDKTEAFF
TRBD1,14,TRBJ1-5,-,TRBV19,TGTGCCAGTAGTACTCGACAGGGTCGGGGGCCCCAGCATTTT,CASSTRQGRGPQHF
-,16,TRBJ2-3,-,TRBV6-5,TGTGCCAGCAGTTACTCTCCGGGACTCGGCACAGATACGCAGTATTTT,CASSYSPGLGTDTQYF
TRBD1,16,TRBJ1-4,-,TRBV27,TGTGCCAGCAGTGTAGCCGGGACAGGGTTTAATGAAAAACTGTTTTTT,CASSVAGTGFNEKLFF
-,12,TRBJ2-3,-,TRBV14,TGTGCCAGCAGCCCTACGACAGATACGCAGTATTTT,CASSPTTDTQYF
-,14,TRBJ2-7,-,TRBV7-2,TGTGCCAGCAGCCTTATGGGGGAATCCTACGAGCAGTACTTC,CASSLMGESYEQYF
TRBD2,18,TRBJ2-1,once,TRBV19,TGTGCCAGTAGTATCTCTTCTCGCGGCGGGGGTGCTGTCAATGAGCAGTTCTTC,CASSISSRGGGAVNEQFF
-,14,TRBJ2-5,-,TRBV6-5,TGTGCCAGCAGTTACCGGCCAGTCGGGGAGACCCAGTACTTC,CASSYRPVGETQYF
-,15,TRBJ2-1,-,TRBV4-1,TGCGCCAGCAGCACCCTAGGAGCGGTCTACAATGAGCAGTTCTTC,CASSTLGAVYNEQFF
-,14,TRBJ1-6,-,TRBV28,TGTGCCAGCAGACCCAGGGTGGGGAAATCACCCCTCCACTTT,CASRPRVGKSPLHF
TRBD1,14,TRBJ2-5,few,TRBV10-3,TGTGCCAGCAATAACAGGGGTGGGCAAGAGACCCAGTACTTC,CASNNRGGQETQYF
-,15,TRBJ2-5,few,TRBV7-9,TGTGCCAGCAGCTTACAGGGGAGGAGTGGAGAGACCCAGTACTTC,CASSLQGRSGETQYF
-,17,TRBJ2-4,-,TRBV7-8,TGTGCCAGCAGCGGAAAAGTAGGGAGTAGAGCCAAAAACATTCAGTACTTC,CASSGKVGSRAKNIQYF
-,13,TRBJ2-5,-,TRBV27,TGTGCCAGCAGTTTATCGAGGGGGGGGACCCAGTACTTC,CASSLSRGGTQYF
TRBD1,17,TRBJ1-5,-,TRBV28,TGTGCCAGCAGTTTAATCGGGACAGGGTATAGCAATCAGCCCCAGCATTTT,CASSLIGTGYSNQPQHF
-,12,TRBJ2-7,-,TRBV6-6,TGTGCCAGCAGTGGGCAGGTCTACGAGCAGTACTTC,CASSGQVYEQYF
TRBD1,14,TRBJ1-1,-,TRBV28,TGTGCCAGCTACGTCTCTTCAGGGGGTGCTGAAGCTTTCTTT,CASYVSSGGAEAFF
-,12,TRBJ1-5,-,TRBV7-9,TGTGCCAGCAGCTTATTAGGTCAGCCCCAGCATTTT,CASSLLGQPQHF